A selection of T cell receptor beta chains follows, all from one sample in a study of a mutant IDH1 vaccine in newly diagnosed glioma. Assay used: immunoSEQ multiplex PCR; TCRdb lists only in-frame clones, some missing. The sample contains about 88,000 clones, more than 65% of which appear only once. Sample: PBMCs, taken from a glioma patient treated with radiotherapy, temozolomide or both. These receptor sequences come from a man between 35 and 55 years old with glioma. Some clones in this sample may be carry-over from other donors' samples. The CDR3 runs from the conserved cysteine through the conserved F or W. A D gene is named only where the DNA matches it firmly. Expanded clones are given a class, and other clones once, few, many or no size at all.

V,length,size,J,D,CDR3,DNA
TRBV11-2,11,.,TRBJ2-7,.,CASRGTSEQYF,TGTGCCAGCAGGGGGACTTCCGAGCAGTACTTC
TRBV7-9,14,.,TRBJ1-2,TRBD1,CASSRGQQSYGYTF,TGTGCCAGCAGCAGGGGACAGCAGAGCTATGGCTACACCTTC
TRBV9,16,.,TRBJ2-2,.,CASSVSDRPNTGELFF,TGTGCCAGCAGCGTAAGTGACAGGCCGAACACCGGGGAGCTGTTTTTT
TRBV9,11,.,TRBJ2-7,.,CASSVSYEQYF,TGTGCCAGCAGCGTGTCCTACGAGCAGTACTTC
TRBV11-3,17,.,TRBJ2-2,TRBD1,CASSPAGAGGFAGELFF,TGTGCCAGCAGCCCCGCCGGGGCAGGGGGCTTTGCCGGGGAGCTGTTTTTT
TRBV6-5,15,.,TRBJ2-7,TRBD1,CASRTMGTGDHEQYF,TGTGCCAGCAGGACGATGGGGACAGGGGACCACGAGCAGTACTTC
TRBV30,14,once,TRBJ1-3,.,CAGDVTGSGNTIYF,TGTGCCGGCGACGTGACGGGCTCTGGAAACACCATATATTTT
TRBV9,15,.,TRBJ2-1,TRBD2,CASSVASGGYNEQFF,TGTGCCAGCAGCGTAGCTAGCGGGGGGTACAATGAGCAGTTCTTC
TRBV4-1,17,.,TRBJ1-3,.,CASSQSPGPRPGNTIYF,TGCGCCAGCAGCCAATCCCCAGGGCCCAGGCCTGGAAACACCATATATTTT
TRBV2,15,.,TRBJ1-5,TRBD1,CASSGGGQGNQPQHF,TGTGCCAGCAGTGGGGGGGGACAGGGCAATCAGCCCCAGCATTTT
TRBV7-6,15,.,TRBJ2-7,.,CASSFNRVGAYEQYF,TGTGCCAGCAGCTTTAACAGGGTAGGGGCCTACGAGCAGTACTTC
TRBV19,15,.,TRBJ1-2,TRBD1,CASSTPGQGNYGYTF,TGTGCCAGTAGTACCCCAGGACAGGGAAACTATGGCTACACCTTC
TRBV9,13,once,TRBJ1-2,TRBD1,CASSGQGNYGYTF,TGTGCCAGCAGCGGACAGGGGAACTATGGCTACACCTTC
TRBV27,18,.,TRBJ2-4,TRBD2,CASSLSPPTSGAKNIQYF,TGTGCCAGCAGTTTATCGCCTCCGACTAGCGGGGCGAAAAACATTCAGTACTTC
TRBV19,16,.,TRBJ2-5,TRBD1,CASSSPDRERKKTQYF,TGTGCCAGTAGTTCCCCCGACAGGGAAAGGAAAAAGACCCAGTACTTC
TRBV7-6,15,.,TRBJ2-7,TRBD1,CASSFRDRGPDEQYF,TGTGCCAGCAGCTTCCGGGACAGGGGGCCTGACGAGCAGTACTTC
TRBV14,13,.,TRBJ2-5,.,CASSHLAIKTQYF,TGTGCCAGCAGCCACTTGGCAATAAAGACCCAGTACTTC